The 31 T cell receptor beta chains in this list originate from one sample, sequenced in a study of regulatory T cells in long-lasting Graves disease. Arm-PCR of CDR3 regions with iRepertoire HTBI primers generated TCR beta libraries. TCRdb called the multiplex PCR reads again in MiXCR, with one record for every CDR3 protein. Of roughly 400,000 distinct CDR3 sequences in the sample, over 14% are singletons; the top ten hold approximately 7.8%. Time point defined: newly diagnosed GD, antithyroid drugs for less than 3 months. Preparation of the TCR library used RNA extracted from PBMCs. This sample was also put to use in a study of T cells in Graves' hyperthyroidism and ophthalmopathy.

The sample was peripheral blood mononuclear cells (PBMCs), taken at new diagnosis, from a patient treated with antithyroid drugs. These receptors were taken from a woman in her thirties or forties with Graves disease.

This clonotype was counted at least ten times. J is TRBJ2-5 and V is TRBV7-6; D is possibly TRBD2 (6 bases). The V end lost 5 bases, the J end lost 5 bases, and 15 bases lay between the germline ends. Germline values: CDR1 SGHVS, CDR2 FNYEAQ. This CDR3 region has 14 residues. The chain's CDR3 is CASSAGPPGETQYF. The CDR3 nucleotides are TGTGCCAGCAGCGCGGGACCTCCCGGGGAGACCCAGTACTTC.

The chain couples TRBV19 to TRBJ1-2, with D perhaps matching TRBD1 (5 bases). V shed 8 bases and J shed 4 bases, with 17 bases lying between them. Per germline, CDR1 LNHDA and CDR2 SQIVND (reference sequence). This CDR3 is built from 14 residues. The CDR3 reads CASWDLSGGYGYTF. The DNA for the CDR3 is TGTGCCAGTTGGGACCTCTCGGGGGGCTATGGCTACACCTTC.

This clonotype was counted only a few times. V is TRBV30 and J is TRBJ2-3, with D unclear. Trimming pared 3 bases from V and 1 base from J, leaving 11 bases between. Germline values: CDR1 GTSNPN, CDR2 SVGIG (reference sequence). The CDR3 consists of 14 residues. The CDR3 DNA reads TGTGCCTGGAGGAGGAAGCAGGGCACAGATACGCAGTATTTT. Translating it yields CAWRRKQGTDTQYF.

This clonotype was seen repeatedly, ten times or more. The rearrangement joins TRBV11-1 to TRBJ1-1; D is unresolved. The CDR3 runs 15 residues. Trimming removed 0 bases at V and 1 base at J, with 9 bases between. CDR1 is SGHAT, CDR2 FQDESV, per germline (reference sequence). Here the CDR3 DNA reads TGTGCCAGCAGCTTAGCGTTTACACAGAACACTGAAGCTTTCTTT. Translating gives CASSLAFTQNTEAFF.

On this clonotype itself: A single base separates this from a much larger clone, so it may be a read error. The chain employs TRBV5-4 and TRBJ2-5; 9 bases map to TRBD2. Germline loops: CDR1 SGHNT, CDR2 YYREEE (reference sequence). Trimming at V came to 4 bases and at J to 4 bases, leaving 2 bases not matched to a gene. The CDR3 consists of 13 residues. The CDR3 region is CASSRLAAETQYF. CDR3 bases: TGTGCCAGCAGCCGACTAGCGGCAGAGACCCAGTACTTC.

This clonotype was seen repeatedly, ten times or more. The chain carries TRBV28 and TRBJ2-6, with no clear D. This CDR3 comprises 17 residues. V gave up 5 bases and J gave up 1 base, with 15 bases separating them. Germline V lookup: CDR1 MDHEN, CDR2 SYDVKM. The CDR3 DNA sequence: TGTGCCAGCAGTCCGACCCCCTATTTTTCTGGGGCCAACGTCCTGACTTTC. It yields the protein CASSPTPYFSGANVLTF. The variable domain in full, completed from reference TRBV28 and TRBJ2-6, reads DVKVTQSSRYLVKRTGEKVFLECVQDMDHENMFWYRQDPGLGLRLIYFSYDVKMKEKGDIPEGYSVSREKKERFSLILESASTNQTSMYLCASSPTPYFSGANVLTFGAGSRLTVL.

This clonotype was seen many times. The chain recombines TRBV28 with TRBJ2-1; TRBD2 matches 11 bases. Trimming removed 6 bases from V and 5 bases from J; junction bases left unmatched: 3. Germline values: CDR1 MDHEN, CDR2 SYDVKM. This CDR3 region has 14 residues. The CDR3 here is CASSGTSGDNEQFF. The CDR3 nucleotides are TGTGCCAGCAGCGGGACTAGCGGAGACAATGAGCAGTTCTTC.

This clonotype appeared many times. This sequence joins TRBV11-2 and TRBJ2-7; weak D call: TRBD2 (5 bases). Germline V gene data show CDR1 as SGHAT and CDR2 as FQNNGV. This CDR3 is built from 14 residues. The V end lost 0 bases, the J end lost 0 bases, and 6 bases lay between the germline ends. CDR3 nucleotide sequence: TGTGCCAGCAGCTTAGAAGGACTCTCCTACGAGCAGTACTTC. This encodes CASSLEGLSYEQYF.

With respect to this clonotype: A much larger clone differs from this one at a single base, so this may be a read error. The chain has TRBV28 and TRBJ2-7; 11 nucleotides match TRBD2. The germline gives CDR1 MDHEN, CDR2 SYDVKM. The CDR3 length is 18 residues. The CDR3 is CASSLTGLAGGISCEQYF. CDR3 coding DNA: TGTGCCAGCAGTTTAACCGGACTAGCGGGTGGTATCTCCTGCGAGCAGTACTTC.

This clonotype has ten or more counts. The chain recombines TRBV27 with TRBJ2-7; 9 bases are a match to TRBD1. V was clipped by 7 bases and J by 6 bases; unmatched bases: 13. The CDR3 is 15 residues long. In germline, CDR1 is MNHEY, CDR2 SMNVEV (reference sequence). The CDR3 DNA follows: TGTGCCAGCAAGGCTTCTCGAGACAGGGGGTCCGAGCAGTACTTC. Encoded protein: CASKASRDRGSEQYF.

This clonotype has a handful of counts. The CDR3 is CASSVALVAAGGRNEQFF. The CDR3 bases are TGTGCCAGCAGCGTAGCCCTCGTGGCAGCGGGAGGTAGGAATGAGCAGTTCTTC. V is TRBV9 and J is TRBJ2-1, with TRBD2 matching 9 bases. Looked up from germline, CDR1 is SGDLS and CDR2 is YYNGEE. Trimming cost V 0 bases and J 7 bases; bases outside gene matches: 14. This CDR3 spans 18 amino acids.

This clonotype was recorded at least ten times. The CDR3 DNA reads as TGTGCCAGCAGCTTAGTCCTAGCGGGAGTATTCGCCGAGCAGTACTTC. The encoded protein is CASSLVLAGVFAEQYF. The chain joins TRBV7-2 to TRBJ2-7; 10 bases fit TRBD2. From germline, CDR1 is SGHTA and CDR2 FQGNSA. The CDR3 totals 16 residues. V lost 1 base and J lost 6; bases outside the gene matches: 9. Supplemented by reference TRBV7-2 and TRBJ2-7, the full variable domain reads GAGVSQSPSNKVTEKGKDVELRCDPISGHTALYWYRQSLGQGLEFLIYFQGNSAPDKSGLPSDRFSAERTGGSVSTLTIQRTQQEDSAVYLCASSLVLAGVFAEQYFGPGTRLTVT.

The rearrangement links TRBV5-4 to TRBJ2-5; 10 bases match TRBD1. The V gene's germline CDR1 is SGHNT and CDR2 YYREEE (reference sequence). The CDR3 runs 14 residues. V lost 5 bases to trimming and J lost 4 bases; unmatched junction nucleotides: 5. The chain's CDR3 is CASRGTGAGETQYF. The CDR3 bases are TGTGCCAGCAGGGGGACAGGGGCAGGAGAGACCCAGTACTTC.

V usage is TRBV3-1 and J usage is TRBJ2-3; 11 bases are shared with TRBD2. CDR1 is LGHDT, CDR2 YNNKEL, per germline (reference sequence). The junction had 5 bases not matched to a gene; V was cut back by 1 base and J by 2 bases. The CDR3 consists of 17 residues. The CDR3 sequence: CASSQARSGRATDTQYF. The CDR3 bases are TGTGCCAGCAGCCAAGCCCGTAGCGGGAGGGCCACAGATACGCAGTATTTT.

The V and J genes are TRBV28 and TRBJ2-3; perhaps D is TRBD1 or TRBD2 (6 bases each). V lost 4 bases and J lost 11, with 22 bases in between. This CDR3 is built from 15 residues. Germline V gives CDR1 MDHEN, CDR2 SYDVKM. The CDR3 nucleotides read TGTGCCAGCAGTTACCACGCGGGACAACGGAGTTGGCAGTATTTT. Translation: CASSYHAGQRSWQYF.

This clonotype was found many times. This chain connects TRBV19 to TRBJ2-5, with TRBD2 matching 8 bases. Trimming removed 5 bases from V and 4 bases from J; junction bases left unmatched: 12. Germline-derived CDR1 and CDR2 are LNHDA and SQIVND (reference sequence). The length of the CDR3 is 16 residues. The CDR3 coding sequence is TGTGCCAGTAGTCCACGACGGGGGGGCGAAGGAGAGACCCAGTACTTC. It encodes CASSPRRGGEGETQYF.

The table lists this clonotype with many counts. CDR3 sequence: CASTGTTQETQYF. In DNA form, the CDR3 reads TGTGCCAGCACAGGGACCACACAAGAGACCCAGTACTTC. This sequence joins TRBV12-3 or TRBV12-4 and TRBJ2-5; D possibly uses TRBD1 or TRBD2 (5 bases each). This CDR3 region has 13 residues. Trimming removed 7 bases at V and 2 bases at J, with 11 bases between.

The chain is built from TRBV30 and TRBJ1-4, with a weak D call TRBD1 (6 bases). The CDR3 runs 12 residues. V was pared by 1 base and J by 10 bases, with 10 bases between. The V gene's germline CDR1 is GTSNPN and CDR2 SVGIG (reference sequence). The CDR3 reads CAWSAQGRKLFF. The CDR3 bases are TGTGCCTGGAGTGCTCAGGGGAGAAAACTGTTTTTT. Complete variable domain (other parts from reference TRBV30 and TRBJ1-4): SQTIHQWPATLVQPVGSPLSLECTVEGTSNPNLYWYRQAAGRGLQLLFYSVGIGQISSEVPQNLSASRPQDRQFILSSKKLLLSDSGFYLCAWSAQGRKLFFGSGTQLSVL.

This clonotype was observed a few times. This chain connects TRBV7-9 to TRBJ2-1; D unresolved. The CDR3 is made up of 15 amino acids. V lost 2 bases to trimming and J lost 9 bases, with 17 bases between them. Per germline, CDR1 SEHNR and CDR2 FQNEAQ (reference sequence). CDR3 residues: CASSLSIEAAGEQFF. Here the CDR3 DNA reads TGTGCCAGCAGCTTAAGTATCGAGGCCGCCGGTGAGCAGTTCTTC. Full variable domain (outside the CDR3, taken from reference TRBV7-9 and TRBJ2-1): DTGVSQNPRHKITKRGQNVTFRCDPISEHNRLYWYRQTLGQGPEFLTYFQNEAQLEKSRLLSDRFSAERPKGSFSTLEIQRTEQGDSAMYLCASSLSIEAAGEQFFGPGTRLTVL.

The chain recombines TRBV11-2 with TRBJ2-7; TRBD1 matches at 10 bases. CDR3 size: 13 residues. With 5 bases clipped from V and 6 bases from J, the junction kept 4 bases outside the gene matches. Germline CDR1 and CDR2: SGHAT and FQNNGV. As DNA, the CDR3 is TGTGCCAGCAGCCACTGGGACAGGGGCGAGCAGTACTTC. It is translated as CASSHWDRGEQYF.

The chain has TRBV20-1 and TRBJ2-1; D perhaps matches TRBD1 (5 bases). This CDR3 comprises 13 residues. V lost 3 bases to trimming and J lost 6 bases, with 12 bases between them. CDR1 and CDR2 from the germline V gene are DFQATT and SNEGSKA (reference sequence). CDR3 region: CSARPGSFNEQFF. The DNA for the CDR3 is TGCAGTGCTAGGCCAGGGTCTTTCAATGAGCAGTTCTTC.

This chain connects TRBV27 to TRBJ1-5; no reliable D call. Germline V gene sequence: CDR1 MNHEY, CDR2 SMNVEV (reference sequence). V was cut by 6 bases and J by 3 bases, with 12 bases left in between. The CDR3 extends over 14 amino acids. The DNA for the CDR3 is TGTGCCAGCAGGCCGGGGAGTGACAATCAGCCCCAGCATTTT. It translates to CASRPGSDNQPQHF.

This clonotype was found many times. The chain combines TRBV13 with TRBJ2-3, with 8 positions matching TRBD2. V was pared by 1 base and J by 2 bases, with 11 bases of the junction left unmatched. From germline, CDR1 is PRHDT and CDR2 FYEKMQ (reference sequence). This CDR3 comprises 18 residues. CDR3 bases: TGTGCCAGCAGCTTAGCGATAGCGGGGCCGGGAGACACAGATACGCAGTATTTT. Translated: CASSLAIAGPGDTDTQYF.

This clonotype was observed at least ten times. The chain combines TRBV18 with TRBJ2-1; D unclear. V was trimmed by 0 bases and J by 9 bases, leaving 12 bases between them. The CDR3 sequence is 14 residues long. The germline gives CDR1 KGHSH, CDR2 LQKENI. The CDR3 loop is CASSPPSRASEQFF. CDR3 bases: TGTGCCAGCTCACCACCCTCTAGGGCAAGTGAGCAGTTCTTC. Drawing the rest from reference TRBV18 and TRBJ2-1, the complete variable domain is NAGVMQNPRHLVRRRGQEARLRCSPMKGHSHVYWYRQLPEEGLKFMVYLQKENIIDESGMPKERFSAEFPKEGPSILRIQQVVRGDSAAYFCASSPPSRASEQFFGPGTRLTVL.

This clonotype was observed a handful of times. The CDR3 reads CASTFLHTGQSDEQFF. The CDR3, as DNA: TGTGCCAGCACCTTTCTTCACACAGGACAGAGCGATGAGCAGTTCTTC. The V and J genes are TRBV6-1 and TRBJ2-1; tentative D call: TRBD1 (6 bases). V was trimmed by 7 bases and J by 8 bases, leaving 24 bases between them. This CDR3 is 16 amino acids long. Germline assignment: CDR1 MNHNS and CDR2 SASEGT.

This clonotype appeared many times. The V gene is TRBV20-1, the J gene TRBJ2-3, with a weak D call TRBD2 (5 bases). Germline CDR1 and CDR2: DFQATT and SNEGSKA (reference sequence). The CDR3 has 14 residues. Trimming stripped 3 bases from V and 6 bases from J, with 16 bases between. Here the CDR3 reads CSASVGAEGDTQYF. The CDR3 region has the DNA TGCAGTGCTAGCGTCGGAGCGGAAGGCGATACGCAGTATTTT.

The chain carries TRBV14 and TRBJ2-7; D assignment may be TRBD1 or TRBD2 (5 bases each). The CDR3 sequence is 16 residues long. The V gene lost 4 bases and the J gene lost 6 bases, with 22 bases spanning the gap. Germline V CDR1 and CDR2: SGHDN, FVKESK. Here the CDR3 DNA reads TGTGCCAGCAGCCTCTTGACGTTGGGGACGGCCAGCGAGCAGTACTTC. Amino acid sequence: CASSLLTLGTASEQYF.

The chain uses TRBV5-1 and TRBJ1-2; 7 nucleotides match TRBD1. This CDR3 contains 14 residues. The germline gives CDR1 SGHRS, CDR2 YFSETQ. V shed 4 bases and J 4 bases; nucleotides not matched to a gene: 7. CDR3 region: CASSTGDSFYGYTF. The CDR3 nucleotides are TGCGCCAGCAGCACCGGGGACAGCTTCTATGGCTACACCTTC.

This clonotype was observed at least ten times. The chain is built from TRBV12-3 or TRBV12-4 and TRBJ2-4; D gene uncertain. The CDR3 extends over 12 amino acids. V lost 3 bases and J lost 6, with 6 bases in between. The DNA of the CDR3 is TGTGCCAGCAGTTTTGGCCCAAACATTCAGTACTTC. Amino acids: CASSFGPNIQYF.

This clonotype has at least ten counts. This rearrangement joins TRBV7-9 to TRBJ2-4, with D possibly being TRBD2 (5 bases). CDR3 length: 18 amino acids. Trimming removed 5 bases at V and 5 bases at J, with 25 bases between. The V gene's germline CDR1 is SEHNR and CDR2 FQNEAQ (reference sequence). CDR3 amino acids: CASSPSPLGRWRENIQYF. The CDR3 nucleotides are TGTGCCAGCAGCCCATCTCCCTTGGGCAGGTGGCGGGAAAACATTCAGTACTTC.

In regard to this clonotype: This may stem from a read error, because a much larger clone lies one nucleotide away. V is TRBV11-3 and J is TRBJ2-6, with D possibly being TRBD1 or TRBD2 (5 bases each). Germline V gene lookup returns CDR1 SGHNT and CDR2 YENEEA. This CDR3 comprises 20 residues. The CDR3 here is CAGSPGTAKDQRSGANVLTF. The CDR3 DNA follows: TGTGCCGGCAGCCCCGGGACGGCTAAAGACCAACGCTCTGGGGCCAACGTCCTGACTTTC.